These 25 T cell receptor beta chains were all obtained from the same sample, sequenced in a study of blood T cell repertoires in COVID-19. Assay: immunoSEQ multiplex PCR; the TCRdb copy retains only in-frame clones and omits some. The sample includes hundreds of thousands of clones, more than 75% of them seen just once. Source material: peripheral blood. Receptors were obtained from a woman older than 75 with COVID-19, enrolled during active disease.

This chain links TRBV9 with TRBJ1-1; TRBD1 matches at 10 bases. J gave up 5 bases and V 4 bases, and 8 bases lay outside the gene matches. There are 15 residues in the CDR3. Germline V gives CDR1 SGDLS, CDR2 YYNGEE. CDR3 DNA sequence: TGTGCCAGCAGCTTAAGGACAGGGGGGTTGACTGAAGCTTTCTTT. Amino acid sequence: CASSLRTGGLTEAFF.

The gene calls are TRBV9 and TRBJ2-3; TRBD2 matches 14 bases. The CDR3 totals 19 residues. Germline CDR1 and CDR2: SGDLS and YYNGEE. Trimming cost V 2 bases and J 5 bases; bases outside gene matches: 13. The CDR3 sequence is CASSVPGTSGGAVRDTQYF. In DNA, the CDR3 is TGTGCCAGCAGCGTCCCCGGGACTAGCGGGGGAGCGGTGAGAGATACGCAGTATTTT.

The V gene is TRBV6-5, the J gene TRBJ1-1, with D tentatively TRBD1 (6 bases). V shed 5 bases and J shed 5 bases, with 15 bases lying between them. CDR3 size: 14 residues. CDR1 is MNHEY, CDR2 SVGAGI, per germline. CDR3 sequence (DNA): TGTGCCAGCAGTAGACAGGTAGGGTGGACTGAAGCTTTCTTT. Its protein product is CASSRQVGWTEAFF.

V gene TRBV5-1 combines with J gene TRBJ2-1; D is perhaps TRBD1 (6 bases). Germline CDR1 SGHRS, CDR2 YFSETQ. CDR3 length: 13 residues. Trimming removed 4 bases at V and 7 bases at J, with 12 bases between. CDR3 in amino acids: CASSPGQTNEQFF. CDR3 bases: TGCGCCAGCAGCCCAGGACAGACTAATGAGCAGTTCTTC.

V gene TRBV28 combines with J gene TRBJ2-1; 10 nucleotides line up with TRBD2. This CDR3 comprises 15 residues. V dropped 4 bases and J dropped 7; count of bases not matched to a gene: 7. Looked up from germline, CDR1 is MDHEN and CDR2 is SYDVKM. The CDR3 DNA reads as TGTGCCAGCAGTTCGATAGCGGGGGGTAAGAATGAGCAGTTCTTC. This sequence encodes CASSSIAGGKNEQFF.

The V gene is TRBV6-2 or TRBV6-3, the J gene TRBJ1-6; D is possibly TRBD1 (5 bases). The V and J ends lost 2 bases and 7 bases respectively, with 9 bases between them. The CDR3 covers 14 residues. Looked up from germline, CDR1 is MNHEY and CDR2 is SVGEGT. CDR3 region: CASSYPGLNSPLHF. The DNA for the CDR3 is TGTGCCAGCAGTTACCCAGGGCTGAATTCACCCCTCCACTTT.

The chain couples TRBV3-1 (or the pseudogene TRBV3-2) to TRBJ1-3; TRBD1 might be the D (6 bases). CDR1 is LGHDT and CDR2 is YNNKEL in the germline V gene (reference sequence). The length of the CDR3 is 14 residues. Trimming took off 1 base at V and 2 bases at J, with 6 bases between the two ends. The CDR3 spells CASSQGTAGNTIYF. The CDR3 DNA follows: TGTGCCAGCAGCCAAGGGACAGCTGGAAACACCATATATTTT.

This rearrangement joins TRBV18 to TRBJ1-6; possible D gene TRBD1, 5 bases. Per germline, CDR1 KGHSH and CDR2 LQKENI. The CDR3 has 15 residues. Deletions cut 3 bases from V and 5 bases from J, with 11 bases between. This chain's CDR3 is CASSPGTRDNSPLHF. The CDR3 DNA sequence: TGTGCCAGCTCACCCGGGACTCGGGATAATTCACCCCTCCACTTT.

V usage is TRBV5-6 and J usage is TRBJ2-2; tentative D call: TRBD1 (8 bases). V lost 4 bases and J 4 bases, leaving 14 bases between the germline ends. Germline-derived CDR1 and CDR2 are SGHDT and YYEEEE. This CDR3 spans 15 amino acids. CDR3 nucleotides: TGTGCCAGCAGCCCTACAGGGGGGGCCACCGGGGAGCTGTTTTTT. It yields the protein CASSPTGGATGELFF.

This clone was found once. This chain joins TRBV18 and TRBJ1-2, with 8 bases identical to TRBD1. The germline gives CDR1 KGHSH, CDR2 LQKENI. V was pared by 3 bases and J by 4 bases, with 10 bases of the junction left unmatched. This CDR3 is built from 16 residues. Written as DNA, the CDR3 is TGTGCCAGCTCACCCAGGGGGCAGGGGGACTCCTATGGCTACACCTTC. Translating it yields CASSPRGQGDSYGYTF. The complete variable domain, with remaining parts taken from reference TRBV18 and TRBJ1-2, reads NAGVMQNPRHLVRRRGQEARLRCSPMKGHSHVYWYRQLPEEGLKFMVYLQKENIIDESGMPKERFSAEFPKEGPSILRIQQVVRGDSAAYFCASSPRGQGDSYGYTFGSGTRLTVV.

CDR3 DNA: TGTGCCAGCAGGATCGACAGGGGCGTAGGGACTGAAGCTTTCTTT. Residues: CASRIDRGVGTEAFF. The chain links TRBV7-2 to TRBJ1-1, with 8 positions matching TRBD1. The length of the CDR3 is 15 residues. Germline values: CDR1 SGHTA, CDR2 FQGNSA. Losses at the gene ends were 6 bases for V and 5 bases for J; bases not matched to a gene: 11. Full variable domain (missing parts from reference TRBV7-2 and TRBJ1-1): GAGVSQSPSNKVTEKGKDVELRCDPISGHTALYWYRQSLGQGLEFLIYFQGNSAPDKSGLPSDRFSAERTGGSVSTLTIQRTQQEDSAVYLCASRIDRGVGTEAFFGQGTRLTVV.

In this sample, this clone turned up once. The chain is built from TRBV19 and TRBJ1-6, with D perhaps matching TRBD1 (5 bases). The V end lost 2 bases, the J end lost 5 bases, and 13 bases lay between the germline ends. CDR3 length: 16 residues. Germline assignment: CDR1 LNHDA and CDR2 SQIVND (reference sequence). The CDR3 region is CASSISAGTHNSPLHF. CDR3 DNA: TGTGCCAGTAGTATATCGGCAGGGACTCATAATTCACCCCTCCACTTT.

A few counts support this clone. V gene TRBV10-2 combines with J gene TRBJ2-6; the D gene is possibly TRBD1 (5 bases). The CDR3 has 16 amino acids. V was shortened by 3 bases and J by 1 base, with 10 bases between the two germline ends. The germline gives CDR1 WSHSY, CDR2 SAAADI. CDR3 residues: CASSDRGASGANVLTF. CDR3 bases: TGCGCCAGCAGTGACCGTGGGGCGTCTGGGGCCAACGTCCTGACTTTC.

In DNA form, the CDR3 reads TGTGCCAGCAGCGTAGCCCAGGGACGGGGGAACTATGGCTACACCTTC. This translates into CASSVAQGRGNYGYTF. The chain combines TRBV9 with TRBJ1-2; the D gene is possibly TRBD1 (5 bases). CDR1 and CDR2 from the germline V gene are SGDLS and YYNGEE. V was clipped by 0 bases and J by 2 bases, with 14 bases between them. This CDR3 spans 16 amino acids.

This rearrangement joins TRBV3-1 (or the pseudogene TRBV3-2) to TRBJ2-1, with 10 bases fitting TRBD1. CDR3 length equals 14 residues. Germline V gives CDR1 LGHDT, CDR2 YNNKEL (reference sequence). With V trimmed by 3 bases and J by 7 bases, 3 bases remained unmatched. Written as DNA, the CDR3 is TGTGCCAGCAGCCAGGTGGACAGGGGGAATGAGCAGTTCTTC. Protein: CASSQVDRGNEQFF.

The CDR3 DNA follows: TGTGCCAGTACCTACCGGAACACTGAAGCTTTCTTT. Translating gives CASTYRNTEAFF. The chain is built from TRBV19 and TRBJ1-1, with D unresolved. V dropped 7 bases and J dropped 1 base, with 7 bases sitting between them. This CDR3 has 12 residues. CDR1 is LNHDA, CDR2 SQIVND, per germline (reference sequence). Full variable domain (rest looked up from reference TRBV19 and TRBJ1-1): DGGITQSPKYLFRKEGQNVTLSCEQNLNHDAMYWYRQDPGQGLRLIYYSQIVNDFQKGDIAEGYSVSREKKESFPLTVTSAQKNPTAFYLCASTYRNTEAFFGQGTRLTVV.

The chain joins TRBV5-8 to TRBJ2-2; TRBD1 matches 11 bases. Germline V gene sequence: CDR1 SGHTS, CDR2 YDEGEE. The CDR3 runs to 16 residues. The V and J ends lost 3 bases and 4 bases, in that order; junction bases with no gene match: 5. The CDR3 nucleotides are TGTGCCAGCAGCTACGGACAGGGGGCTTCCACCGGGGAGCTGTTTTTT. Translating it yields CASSYGQGASTGELFF.

The chain recombines TRBV6-4 with TRBJ1-2; 8 positions agree with TRBD1. CDR1 is MRHNA, CDR2 SNTAGT, per germline. With V trimmed by 6 bases and J by 0 bases, 0 bases remained unmatched. CDR3 length: 13 amino acids. The CDR3 loop reads CASRQGANYGYTF. The CDR3, as DNA: TGTGCCAGCAGACAGGGGGCTAACTATGGCTACACCTTC.

V and J are TRBV11-2 and TRBJ1-3; D remains unclear. This CDR3 region has 12 residues. V lost 6 bases and J lost 3, with 6 bases in between. Germline lookup yields CDR1 SGHAT and CDR2 FQNNGV. CDR3 sequence reads: CASSFNGNTIYF. The CDR3 DNA reads TGTGCCAGCAGTTTTAATGGAAACACCATATATTTT.

The chain couples TRBV2 to TRBJ2-1, with 15 bases fitting TRBD2. This CDR3 has 15 amino acids. CDR1 is SNHLY, CDR2 FYNNEI, per germline. Trimming removed 5 bases from V and 13 bases from J; junction bases left unmatched: 9. The CDR3 DNA reads TGTGCCAGCAGTTTCAGGACTAGCGGGGGGGCCACTCAGTTCTTC. Its protein is CASSFRTSGGATQFF.

The chain joins TRBV2 to TRBJ2-5, with 8 bases matching TRBD2. CDR1 is SNHLY, CDR2 FYNNEI, per germline. V was pared by 3 bases and J by 5 bases, with 8 bases of the junction left unmatched. The CDR3 length is 15 residues. Written as DNA, the CDR3 is TGTGCCAGCAGTGAGGCGGGAGGCAGGGTGGAGACCCAGTACTTC. Its translation is CASSEAGGRVETQYF.

There are a few counts of this clone. V is TRBV19 and J is TRBJ1-2; D possibly corresponds to TRBD1 (6 bases). Trimming cost V 3 bases and J 0 bases, with 11 bases left between them. CDR3 length equals 15 residues. CDR1 is LNHDA, CDR2 SQIVND, per germline (reference sequence). The CDR3 DNA sequence: TGTGCCAGTAGTATTCAGGGGATCGCTAACTATGGCTACACCTTC. Its translation is CASSIQGIANYGYTF.

The V call is TRBV7-9, the J call TRBJ1-1; D gene unclear. V was pared by 5 bases and J by 5 bases, with 9 bases between. CDR1 and CDR2 (germline): SEHNR, FQNEAQ (reference sequence). The CDR3 runs to 12 residues. DNA of the CDR3: TGTGCCAGCAGCCGCGTCGAAACTGAAGCTTTCTTT. As protein: CASSRVETEAFF.

This rearrangement joins TRBV15 to TRBJ1-2; tentatively, D is TRBD1 (6 bases). CDR3 size: 17 residues. V lost 0 bases to trimming and J lost 3 bases, with 17 bases between them. Germline V gene data show CDR1 as LNHNV and CDR2 as YYDKDF (reference sequence). The DNA for the CDR3 is TGTGCCACCAGCAGAGATTGGGGGCAGTCCCGGGACTATGGCTACACCTTC. Encoded protein: CATSRDWGQSRDYGYTF.

The chain recombines TRBV7-2 with TRBJ2-3; 11 bases are shared with TRBD2. CDR3 length: 19 residues. CDR1 and CDR2 (germline): SGHTA, FQGNSA. The V segment lost 5 bases and the J segment 0 bases; nucleotides outside the gene matches: 13. Here the CDR3 reads CASSPGASGGRASTDTQYF. The DNA for the CDR3 is TGTGCCAGCAGCCCCGGGGCTAGCGGGGGGCGGGCTAGCACAGATACGCAGTATTTT.